This TCR beta chain derives from a study of OX40 agonist ivuxolimab in advanced cancers. Study in general: Aged about 23 to 90 with a mean of approximately 57 years, they were 75% to 85% male.

This clone occurred a few times. Its specificity is unknown. General study findings and limits: No antigen was identified for the clonally expanded peripheral T cells. The average count of expanded clones was higher among CD8+ T cells than among CD4+.

Assay used: immunoSEQ multiplex PCR; TCRdb lists only in-frame clones, some missing. The sample has tens of thousands of clones; 84% are singletons. Material: CD4+ or CD8+ T cells sorted from blood, obtained in a trial of the OX40 agonist ivuxolimab. This receptor was identified in an adult with an advanced solid tumor such as melanoma, head and neck, liver or kidney cancer.

CDR3 sequence reads: CASSGDRGGQPQHF. The DNA of the CDR3 is TGTGCCAGCAGTGGGGACAGGGGGGGACAGCCCCAGCATTTT. The chain has TRBV28 and TRBJ1-5; 11 bases align to TRBD1. Germline V gene sequence: CDR1 MDHEN, CDR2 SYDVKM. The CDR3 loop spans 14 amino acids. The V and J ends lost 5 bases and 7 bases, in that order; junction bases with no gene match: 4.